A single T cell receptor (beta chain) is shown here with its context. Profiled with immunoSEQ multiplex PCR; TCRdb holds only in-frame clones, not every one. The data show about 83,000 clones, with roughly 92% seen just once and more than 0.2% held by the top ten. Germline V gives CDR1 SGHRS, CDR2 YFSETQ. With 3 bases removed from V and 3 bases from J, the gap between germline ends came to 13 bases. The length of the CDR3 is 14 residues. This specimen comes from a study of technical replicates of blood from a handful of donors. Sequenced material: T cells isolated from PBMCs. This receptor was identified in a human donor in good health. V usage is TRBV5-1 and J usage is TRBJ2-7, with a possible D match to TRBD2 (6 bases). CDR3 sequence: CASSYPGRNYEQYF. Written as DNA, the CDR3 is TGCGCCAGCAGCTACCCGGGGAGGAACTACGAGCAGTACTTC.